The 29 T cell receptor beta chains below were found in one sample sequenced in a study of T cells after yellow fever vaccination. TCRdb redid the calling of the 5' RACE reads with MiXCR, one entry per CDR3 protein. The data hold some 350,000 distinct CDR3 sequences, with roughly 8.7% observed a single time. This specimen was PBMCs, taken on the day of the first yellow fever vaccination. These receptors originate from a man aged 18 to 29 who received the YFV17D yellow fever vaccine.

The CDR3 loop is CASSLGWSEADTQYF. The CDR3 DNA reads TGTGCCAGCAGCTTAGGTTGGTCGGAGGCAGATACGCAGTATTTT. The chain couples TRBV7-6 to TRBJ2-3, with D possibly TRBD2 on 5 matching bases. V lost 1 base, J lost 4 bases, and 12 bases lay in between. CDR3 length: 15 amino acids. Germline loops: CDR1 SGHVS, CDR2 FNYEAQ.

This clonotype occurred a few times. The V gene is TRBV4-1, the J gene TRBJ1-2, with 9 bases matching TRBD1. Looked up from germline, CDR1 is MGHRA and CDR2 is YSYEKL. The CDR3 consists of 15 residues. The trim removed 0 bases at V and 5 bases at J, leaving 4 bases unmatched. This chain's CDR3 is CASSQEQGAEYGYTF. The CDR3, as DNA: TGCGCCAGCAGCCAAGAACAGGGGGCTGAGTATGGCTACACCTTC.

This clonotype was counted only a few times. V is TRBV4-1 and J is TRBJ2-1; TRBD2 matches at 13 bases. J was trimmed by 5 bases and V by 6 bases; bases with no gene match: 1. CDR1 and CDR2 (germline): MGHRA, YSYEKL. The CDR3 runs 14 residues. As DNA, the CDR3 is TGCGCCAGCAGAGGACTAGCGGGAGACAATGAGCAGTTCTTC. This sequence encodes CASRGLAGDNEQFF.

V gene TRBV7-2 combines with J gene TRBJ1-2; D is perhaps TRBD1 (5 bases). In germline, CDR1 is SGHTA, CDR2 FQGNSA. The length of the CDR3 is 17 residues. Between the trimmed V and J ends, which lost 2 bases and 3 bases, there was a span of 19 bases. The CDR3 region is CASSLNPGLGVDYGYTF. CDR3 bases: TGTGCCAGCAGCTTAAACCCGGGACTGGGAGTGGACTATGGCTACACCTTC.

V is TRBV3-1 and J is TRBJ2-3, with D perhaps TRBD2 (5 bases). The germline gives CDR1 LGHDT, CDR2 YNNKEL (reference sequence). Trimming pared 4 bases from V and 10 bases from J, leaving 12 bases between. This CDR3 comprises 12 residues. The CDR3 loop reads CASSPTGIAQYF. The CDR3 region has the DNA TGTGCCAGCAGCCCGACGGGAATCGCGCAGTATTTT.

This clonotype was detected many times. The V and J genes are TRBV15 and TRBJ2-5, with 11 bases that match TRBD2. Germline values: CDR1 LNHNV, CDR2 YYDKDF (reference sequence). J lost 4 bases, V lost 3 bases, and 4 bases had no gene match. The length of the CDR3 is 15 residues. The CDR3 loop is CATSSRLAGRETQYF. As DNA, the CDR3 is TGTGCCACCAGCAGTAGACTAGCGGGGAGAGAGACCCAGTACTTC.

A few counts support this clonotype. This rearrangement joins TRBV20-1 to TRBJ2-4, with a possible D match to TRBD1 (6 bases). CDR1 and CDR2 (germline): DFQATT, SNEGSKA (reference sequence). The CDR3 totals 16 residues. The V gene lost 5 bases and the J gene lost 2 bases, with 19 bases spanning the gap. The CDR3: CSAPLNWGPSKNIQYF. In DNA form, the CDR3 reads TGCAGTGCTCCCTTAAACTGGGGGCCCTCCAAAAACATTCAGTACTTC.

This sequence joins TRBV19 and TRBJ2-3; 13 bases line up with TRBD2. The CDR3 is 19 amino acids. The ends lost 0 bases at V and 0 bases at J; junction bases unmatched: 6. CDR1 and CDR2 from the germline V gene are LNHDA and SQIVND (reference sequence). The CDR3: CASSIDGTSGKFSTDTQYF. The CDR3, as DNA: TGTGCCAGTAGTATAGATGGGACTAGCGGGAAATTTAGCACAGATACGCAGTATTTT.

The genes are TRBV25-1 and TRBJ1-2; D unclear. V was shortened by 3 bases and J by 8 bases, with 13 bases between the two germline ends. The germline V gene encodes CDR1 MGHDK and CDR2 SYGVNS. This CDR3 is 13 amino acids long. Here the CDR3 reads CASSDIAGPGYTF. The CDR3, as DNA: TGTGCCAGCAGTGACATCGCGGGCCCGGGCTACACCTTC.

This chain connects TRBV12-3 or TRBV12-4 to TRBJ1-2; tentative D call: TRBD1 (6 bases). The CDR3 has 15 amino acids. The ends were cut back, 4 bases at V and 4 bases at J, with 16 bases in the middle. The CDR3 spells CASSSPGAGTYGYTF. In nucleotides, the CDR3 is TGTGCCAGCAGTTCCCCGGGGGCCGGCACCTATGGCTACACCTTC.

Many counts were recorded for this clonotype. The chain is built from TRBV11-2 and TRBJ2-5; TRBD2 aligns across 7 bases. The CDR3 is 14 residues long. Germline V gives CDR1 SGHAT, CDR2 FQNNGV. The junction had 5 bases not matched to a gene; V was cut back by 5 bases and J by 2 bases. As DNA, the CDR3 is TGTGCCAGCAGCCCTCGGACTAGTCAAGAGACCCAGTACTTC. Amino acid sequence: CASSPRTSQETQYF.

In this sample, this clonotype turned up a few times. CDR3 nucleotide sequence: TGTGCCACCAGCATCGACTGGGGGCAGCAAGAGACCCAGTACTTC. This codes for CATSIDWGQQETQYF. The chain carries TRBV15 and TRBJ2-5, with D tentatively TRBD1 (6 bases). CDR3 length: 15 amino acids. V shed 4 bases and J shed 2 bases, with 14 bases lying between them. Germline V CDR1 and CDR2: LNHNV, YYDKDF (reference sequence).

This clonotype was seen at least ten times. The CDR3 DNA reads TGTGCCAGCAGACAGGGTATCACTGAAGCTTTCTTT. Its protein is CASRQGITEAFF. The rearrangement uses TRBV12-3 or TRBV12-4 and TRBJ1-1; perhaps TRBD1 as D (6 bases). V lost 6 bases, J lost 4 bases, and 9 bases lay in between. CDR3 size: 12 residues.

The gene calls are TRBV7-9 and TRBJ2-1, with 8 bases matching TRBD1. With 6 bases clipped from V and 5 bases from J, the junction kept 9 bases outside the gene matches. Germline V gene sequence: CDR1 SEHNR, CDR2 FQNEAQ (reference sequence). CDR3 size: 15 residues. The chain's CDR3 is CASRPSGGINNEQFF. In nucleotides, the CDR3 is TGTGCCAGCAGGCCTTCAGGGGGCATCAACAATGAGCAGTTCTTC.

This clonotype was seen a handful of times. This rearrangement joins TRBV28 to TRBJ2-1; no firm D call. The germline gives CDR1 MDHEN, CDR2 SYDVKM. The CDR3 is made up of 13 amino acids. Trimming cost V 3 bases and J 6 bases, with 9 bases left between them. This CDR3 reads CASSFRLPNEQFF. CDR3 bases: TGTGCCAGCAGTTTTAGACTCCCCAATGAGCAGTTCTTC.

This clonotype showed up just a few times. This sequence joins TRBV28 and TRBJ1-1; tentative D call: TRBD1 (6 bases). The CDR3 extends over 14 amino acids. Germline assignment: CDR1 MDHEN and CDR2 SYDVKM. The V gene lost 9 bases and the J gene lost 2 bases, with 16 bases spanning the gap. The CDR3 sequence: CASISGTINTEAFF. In nucleotides, the CDR3 is TGTGCCAGTATTTCCGGGACAATTAACACTGAAGCTTTCTTT.

The chain combines TRBV7-9 with TRBJ2-5; 7 nucleotides align to TRBD2. The CDR3 loop spans 15 amino acids. Trimming at V came to 6 bases and at J to 2 bases, leaving 9 bases not matched to a gene. From germline, CDR1 is SEHNR and CDR2 FQNEAQ (reference sequence). The CDR3 DNA reads as TGTGCCAGCAGATCTGGGGGGGTCGGTCAAGAGACCCAGTACTTC. Its translation: CASRSGGVGQETQYF.

The V and J genes are TRBV18 and TRBJ1-2; D uncertain. The germline V gene encodes CDR1 KGHSH and CDR2 LQKENI. The CDR3 is 12 amino acids. V lost 2 bases and J 5 bases, leaving 6 bases between the germline ends. CDR3 nucleotides: TGTGCCAGCTCACCAGAGCCTTATGGCTACACCTTC. Encoded protein: CASSPEPYGYTF.

This clonotype occurred a few times. The V call is TRBV5-1, the J call TRBJ2-3; 10 nucleotides line up with TRBD2. There are 17 residues in the CDR3. CDR1 is SGHRS and CDR2 is YFSETQ in the germline V gene. The V and J ends lost 1 base and 5 bases, in that order; junction bases with no gene match: 10. CDR3 region: CASSLLPASGGGDTQYF. DNA for the CDR3: TGCGCCAGCAGCTTGTTGCCGGCTAGCGGGGGAGGAGATACGCAGTATTTT. The full variable domain, with the rest looked up from reference TRBV5-1 and TRBJ2-3, is KAGVTQTPRYLIKTRGQQVTLSCSPISGHRSVSWYQQTPGQGLQFLFEYFSETQRNKGNFPGRFSGRQFSNSRSEMNVSTLELGDSALYLCASSLLPASGGGDTQYFGPGTRLTVL.

This clonotype was detected a few times. The genes are TRBV2 and TRBJ2-1; TRBD2 is a possible D gene (6 bases). CDR1 SNHLY and CDR2 FYNNEI come from the germline V gene. The CDR3 loop spans 14 amino acids. With 6 bases removed from V and 8 bases from J, the gap between germline ends came to 17 bases. CDR3 sequence (DNA): TGTGCCAGCAGACCCAATTCCGGGGGTCATGAGCAGTTCTTC. Amino acids: CASRPNSGGHEQFF. Variable domain in full (rest from reference TRBV2 and TRBJ2-1): EPEVTQTPSHQVTQMGQEVILRCVPISNHLYFYWYRQILGQKVEFLVSFYNNEISEKSEIFDDQFSVERPDGSNFTLKIRSTKLEDSAMYFCASRPNSGGHEQFFGPGTRLTVL.

The CDR3 is CASSQTSGPTGELFF. The CDR3 DNA sequence: TGCGCCAGCAGCCAGACTAGCGGCCCGACCGGGGAGCTGTTTTTT. This chain links TRBV4-1 with TRBJ2-2, with TRBD2 identical over 9 bases. Germline CDR1 is MGHRA and CDR2 is YSYEKL. J gave up 5 bases and V 3 bases, and 4 bases lay outside the gene matches. The CDR3 is 15 amino acids.

The gene calls are TRBV6-5 and TRBJ2-7; D remains ambiguous. The CDR3 is 14 amino acids. Germline values: CDR1 MNHEY, CDR2 SVGAGI. Trimming shortened V by 0 bases and J by 2 bases, and 8 bases separated the two germline ends. The DNA of the CDR3 is TGTGCCAGCAGTTACTCACGGGTCACCTACGAGCAGTACTTC. It specifies CASSYSRVTYEQYF.

CDR3 region: CASSPRYGNPTDTQYF. CDR3 DNA: TGCGCCAGCAGCCCCCGCTACGGAAACCCCACAGATACGCAGTATTTT. The rearrangement links TRBV5-1 to TRBJ2-3; D remains unclear. Germline-derived CDR1 and CDR2 are SGHRS and YFSETQ. V was pared by 4 bases and J by 2 bases, with 17 bases between. This CDR3 is 16 amino acids long.

This clonotype has more than one count but fewer than ten. V and J are TRBV2 and TRBJ2-6; TRBD1 or TRBD2 may be the D gene (5 bases each). Germline V gene data show CDR1 as SNHLY and CDR2 as FYNNEI. V lost 6 bases and J lost 0, with 21 bases in between. This CDR3 is built from 19 residues. Here the CDR3 reads CASRFGTHIPLSGANVLTF. The CDR3 DNA reads as TGTGCCAGCAGGTTCGGGACCCACATCCCACTCTCTGGGGCCAACGTCCTGACTTTC.

This clonotype was picked up a small number of times. The rearrangement uses TRBV7-2 and TRBJ1-1; tentative D call: TRBD1 (5 bases). Trimming pared 5 bases from V and 6 bases from J, leaving 13 bases between. Germline V gives CDR1 SGHTA, CDR2 FQGNSA. The CDR3 runs to 13 residues. The CDR3 is CASSLQGVAEAFF. CDR3 sequence (DNA): TGTGCCAGCAGCCTGCAGGGAGTCGCTGAAGCTTTCTTT.

The V call is TRBV7-9, the J call TRBJ2-1; either TRBD1 or TRBD2 may supply D (5 bases each). The CDR3 totals 15 residues. V lost 5 bases to trimming and J lost 6 bases, with 17 bases between them. Germline-derived CDR1 and CDR2 are SEHNR and FQNEAQ (reference sequence). The CDR3 sequence is CASSAGLPGPNEQFF. The CDR3 DNA reads as TGTGCCAGCAGCGCCGGACTCCCGGGGCCCAATGAGCAGTTCTTC.

This clonotype was picked up a small number of times. CDR3 bases: TGTGCCAGCAGCAACCGCGGTCCAGGACAGTACTTC. Protein: CASSNRGPGQYF. This chain links TRBV3-1 with TRBJ2-5; D ambiguous. The CDR3 contains 12 residues. Trimming removed 5 bases at V and 11 bases at J, with 15 bases between. CDR1 LGHDT and CDR2 YNNKEL come from the germline V gene (reference sequence).

The rearrangement uses TRBV10-3 and TRBJ2-2; D remains ambiguous. In germline, CDR1 is ENHRY, CDR2 SYGVKD. Trimming shortened V by 4 bases and J by 1 base, and 10 bases separated the two germline ends. The CDR3 runs to 15 residues. The CDR3 coding sequence is TGTGCCATCAGTGTTAGGACCGAGAACACCGGGGAGCTGTTTTTT. It yields the protein CAISVRTENTGELFF.

The J gene is TRBJ2-1, the V gene TRBV3-1, with D possibly matching TRBD1 (6 bases). Trimming left V 11 bases short and J 2 bases short, with 25 bases between. Germline loops: CDR1 LGHDT, CDR2 YNNKEL (reference sequence). CDR3 length: 17 amino acids. The CDR3 region is CAFFNPLDRRPYNEQFF. The CDR3 region has the DNA TGTGCCTTCTTTAACCCCCTCGACAGGCGTCCCTACAATGAGCAGTTCTTC.